This T cell receptor (beta chain) was recovered during a study of cytotoxic CD8 clonotypes in ibrutinib-treated CLL. Study in general: Following treatment for a median roughly 12 months, range 6 to 36, response samples were then taken. An average of around 250,000 productive templates and some 100,000 productive rearrangements was obtained per sample.

The source of around 1.8 micrograms of genomic DNA for TCR beta libraries was cryopreserved PBMCs. With 2 bases clipped from V and 7 bases from J, the junction kept 7 bases outside the gene matches. The CDR3 consists of 15 residues. Germline lookup yields CDR1 MNHEY and CDR2 SVGAGI. Turning to this clone: Its target is not known.

Study-wide results and caveats: Among the clonotypes, public ones were uncommon and contracted or held stable on treatment.

TCRdb's table, derived via immunoSEQ multiplex PCR, lists solely in-frame clones and lacks some. The data show roughly 70,000 clones, less than 95% seen once. The sequence came from a human donor with chronic lymphocytic leukemia. The sequencing used PBMCs, collected after 12 months of ibrutinib treatment. The chain is built from TRBV6-5 and TRBJ1-4; 7 bases are shared with TRBD1. CDR3 nucleotide sequence: TGTGCCAGCAGTTACGATAACAGGGGAGGTGAAAAACTGTTTTTT. Translated: CASSYDNRGGEKLFF.